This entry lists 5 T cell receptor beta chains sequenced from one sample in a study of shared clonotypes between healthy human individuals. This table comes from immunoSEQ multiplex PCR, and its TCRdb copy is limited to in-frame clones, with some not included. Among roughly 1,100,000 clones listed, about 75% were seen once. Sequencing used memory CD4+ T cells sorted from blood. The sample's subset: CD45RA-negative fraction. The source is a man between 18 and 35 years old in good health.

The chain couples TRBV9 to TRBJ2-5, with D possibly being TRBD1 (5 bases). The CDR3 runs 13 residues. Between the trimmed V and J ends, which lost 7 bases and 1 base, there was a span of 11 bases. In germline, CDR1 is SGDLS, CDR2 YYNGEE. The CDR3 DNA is TGTGCCAGCGGCCCAGGGTTCCAAGAGACCCAGTACTTC. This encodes CASGPGFQETQYF.

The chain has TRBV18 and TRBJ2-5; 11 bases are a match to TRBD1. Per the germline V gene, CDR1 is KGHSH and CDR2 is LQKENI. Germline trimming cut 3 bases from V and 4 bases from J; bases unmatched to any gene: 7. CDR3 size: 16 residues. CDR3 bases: TGTGCCAGCTCACCGTCCGGGACAGGGGGTACAGAGACCCAGTACTTC. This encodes CASSPSGTGGTETQYF.

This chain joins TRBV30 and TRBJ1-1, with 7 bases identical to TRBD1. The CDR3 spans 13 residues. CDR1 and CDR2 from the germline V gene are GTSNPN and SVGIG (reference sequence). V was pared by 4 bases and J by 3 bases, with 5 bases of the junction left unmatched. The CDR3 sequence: CAWTSRGDTEAFF. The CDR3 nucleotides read TGTGCCTGGACATCCAGGGGGGACACTGAAGCTTTCTTT.

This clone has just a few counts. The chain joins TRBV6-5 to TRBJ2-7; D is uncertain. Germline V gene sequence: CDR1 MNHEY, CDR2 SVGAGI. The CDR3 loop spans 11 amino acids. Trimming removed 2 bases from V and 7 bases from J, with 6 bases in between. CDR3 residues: CASSYVGEQYF. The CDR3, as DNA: TGTGCCAGCAGTTACGTGGGGGAGCAGTACTTC.

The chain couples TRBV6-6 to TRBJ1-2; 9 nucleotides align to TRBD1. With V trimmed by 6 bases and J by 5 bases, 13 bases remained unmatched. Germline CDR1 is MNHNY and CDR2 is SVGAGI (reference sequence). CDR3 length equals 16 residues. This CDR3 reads CASSIGQGRVKYGYTF. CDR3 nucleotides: TGTGCCAGCAGCATCGGACAGGGGAGAGTGAAGTATGGCTACACCTTC.